This T cell receptor beta chain was recovered during a study of PD-1 blockade in classical Hodgkin lymphoma. This CDR3 region has 15 residues. Trimming shortened V by 1 base and J by 0 bases, and 10 bases separated the two germline ends. The germline gives CDR1 SGHRS, CDR2 YFSETQ. All trial patients relapsed after autologous stem cell transplantation. Reported best responses ranged across complete response, partial response or progressive disease. Repertoires were generated with immunoSEQ multiplex PCR, while TCRdb's copy carries only in-frame clones and drops some. The sample holds about 23,000 clones, about three quarters seen once.

V gene TRBV5-1 combines with J gene TRBJ1-1, with TRBD1 as a possible D gene (5 bases). The sequenced sample was peripheral blood mononuclear cells (PBMCs), obtained before the second cycle of nivolumab. The sequence derives from a human donor with classical Hodgkin lymphoma. CDR3 bases: TGCGCCAGCAGCTTGTTGGGCAGGGTGAACACTGAAGCTTTCTTT. Protein product: CASSLLGRVNTEAFF.